The 16 T cell receptor beta chains below were found in one sample sequenced in a study of T-cell reconstitution after alpha-beta-depleted transplantation in children. This sample's TCRbeta library carried unique molecular identifier barcodes. One entry per CDR3 protein results from TCRdb running MiXCR on the PCR reads. The table lists hundreds of thousands of distinct CDR3 sequences, around 13% of them singletons. The sequencing here drew on PBMCs, taken before TCRalphabeta/CD19-depleted stem cell transplant. These receptors all stem from a girl aged 2-9 years with congenital amegakaryocytic thrombocytopenia, due to receive a stem cell transplant.

The DNA for the CDR3 is TGCAGTGCGGGGACAGGGGGGGGAAACTATGGCTACACCTTC. Translated, it gives CSAGTGGGNYGYTF. The genes are TRBV20-1 and TRBJ1-2, with 11 bases matching TRBD1. This CDR3 is built from 14 residues. The V segment lost 6 bases and the J segment 2 bases; nucleotides outside the gene matches: 5. Germline lookup yields CDR1 DFQATT and CDR2 SNEGSKA (reference sequence).

This clonotype was counted only a few times. V is TRBV5-1 and J is TRBJ2-1; perhaps TRBD2 as D (5 bases). Germline loops: CDR1 SGHRS, CDR2 YFSETQ. The CDR3 is made up of 17 amino acids. The V end lost 4 bases, the J end lost 7 bases, and 24 bases lay between the germline ends. The CDR3 DNA sequence: TGCGCCAGCAGCCCCACCGCGCAACTAGTCTCCTTAAATGAGCAGTTCTTC. The encoded protein is CASSPTAQLVSLNEQFF.

In this sample, this clonotype turned up many times. The genes are TRBV27 and TRBJ1-6; 8 nucleotides agree with TRBD1. Unmatched junction bases numbered 16, after V lost 8 bases and J lost 7 bases. Germline CDR1 reads MNHEY; CDR2 reads SMNVEV (reference sequence). This CDR3 region has 17 residues. The chain's CDR3 is CASGQTLDRAHNSPLHF. The CDR3 DNA sequence: TGTGCCAGCGGCCAGACCCTGGACAGGGCTCACAATTCACCCCTCCACTTT.

This clonotype was observed many times. The rearrangement links TRBV29-1 to TRBJ2-1, with D possibly matching TRBD1 (6 bases). This CDR3 contains 11 residues. Trimming removed 6 bases from V and 10 bases from J, with 13 bases in between. The germline CDR1 and CDR2 sequences are SQVTM and ANQGSEA. The CDR3 bases are TGCAGCGTCGAGGGGGAGATCGAGCAGTTCTTC. This translates into CSVEGEIEQFF.

This clonotype was counted at least ten times. The CDR3 sequence is CASSETFEPQGAQYF. The CDR3 DNA is TGTGCCAGCAGTGAAACTTTCGAACCTCAGGGTGCCCAGTACTTC. The chain has TRBV6-1 and TRBJ2-5; TRBD1 is a possible D gene (5 bases). Germline V gene lookup returns CDR1 MNHNS and CDR2 SASEGT. Trimming left V 2 bases short and J 9 bases short, with 19 bases between. CDR3 size: 15 residues.

Details on this clonotype: This clone may be a read error of a much larger clone one base away. CDR3 sequence: CASGPTGFGYEQYF. The CDR3 DNA reads as TGTGCCAGCGGCCCGACAGGGTTTGGCTACGAGCAGTACTTC. This rearrangement joins TRBV9 to TRBJ2-7; 7 bases agree with TRBD1. The CDR3 consists of 14 residues. The germline V gene encodes CDR1 SGDLS and CDR2 YYNGEE. Trimming removed 7 bases from V and 3 bases from J; junction bases left unmatched: 10.

Comment on this clonotype: The junction does not match germline at one end; this may be a read error. The chain is built from TRBV12-3 or TRBV12-4 and TRBJ1-1; D is unclear. The CDR3 runs 11 residues. The chain's CDR3 is CASSVYTEAFF. Here the CDR3 DNA reads TGTGCCAGCAGTGTATACACAGAAGCTTTCTTT.

There are many counts of this clonotype. The CDR3 sequence: CASMGGLSAYEQYF. The CDR3 DNA is TGCGCCAGCATGGGCGGACTGTCAGCCTACGAGCAGTACTTC. The chain employs TRBV5-1 and TRBJ2-7, with D possibly being TRBD2 (5 bases). V shed 6 bases and J shed 2 bases, with 15 bases lying between them. CDR3 size: 14 residues. CDR1 is SGHRS and CDR2 is YFSETQ in the germline V gene.

This clonotype appeared many times. The chain links TRBV29-1 to TRBJ2-7; 7 positions agree with TRBD2. CDR1 and CDR2 from the germline V gene are SQVTM and ANQGSEA. This CDR3 region has 15 residues. Unmatched junction bases numbered 7, after V lost 1 base and J lost 1 base. The CDR3 nucleotides read TGCAGCGTTGAAGCTAGGGCGGGAGTATCCTACGAGCAGTACTTC. Translation: CSVEARAGVSYEQYF.

This clonotype has more than one count but fewer than ten. The rearrangement joins TRBV2 to TRBJ2-4; no reliable D call. This CDR3 is built from 15 residues. V lost 6 bases and J lost 0, with 12 bases in between. Germline loops: CDR1 SNHLY, CDR2 FYNNEI. CDR3 in amino acids: CASRGNDIAKNIQYF. DNA for the CDR3: TGTGCCAGCAGGGGGAACGATATAGCCAAAAACATTCAGTACTTC.

This clonotype was counted a few times. The rearrangement joins TRBV18 to TRBJ1-2; 7 nucleotides align to TRBD1. J was trimmed by 4 bases and V by 8 bases; bases with no gene match: 7. The CDR3 contains 13 residues. CDR1 and CDR2 (germline): KGHSH, LQKENI. As DNA, the CDR3 is TGTGCCAGCGCAGAGGGACAGACCTATGGCTACACCTTC. Translating it yields CASAEGQTYGYTF.

The rearrangement joins TRBV15 to TRBJ2-5, with D perhaps given as TRBD1 or TRBD2 (5 bases each). From germline, CDR1 is LNHNV and CDR2 YYDKDF (reference sequence). Trimming removed 0 bases from V and 7 bases from J, with 15 bases in between. This CDR3 has 15 residues. Written as DNA, the CDR3 is TGTGCCACCAGCAGAGATTTGGCGACAGAGGGGACCCAGTACTTC. This encodes CATSRDLATEGTQYF.

This clonotype showed up many times. V usage is TRBV6-5 and J usage is TRBJ1-2, with 7 bases fitting TRBD1. CDR3 length: 13 residues. Germline-derived CDR1 and CDR2 are MNHEY and SVGAGI. The junction had 8 bases not matched to a gene; V was cut back by 6 bases and J by 7 bases. The CDR3 DNA reads as TGTGCCAGCAGCTCTGACAGGGAAGGTGGCTACACCTTC. Its translation: CASSSDREGGYTF.

This clonotype has at least ten counts. The J gene is TRBJ2-1, the V gene TRBV5-1; maybe TRBD1 (6 bases). Germline CDR1 and CDR2: SGHRS and YFSETQ. CDR3 length: 17 amino acids. The V and J ends lost 0 bases and 6 bases respectively, with 19 bases between them. The CDR3: CASSLEAPFAGANEQFF. DNA of the CDR3: TGCGCCAGCAGCTTGGAAGCCCCTTTTGCAGGGGCCAATGAGCAGTTCTTC.

This clonotype was found a few times. The rearrangement joins TRBV15 to TRBJ2-5; no reliable D call. The V gene's germline CDR1 is LNHNV and CDR2 YYDKDF (reference sequence). The CDR3 is 12 amino acids. Trimming took off 1 base at V and 5 bases at J, with 5 bases between the two ends. DNA of the CDR3: TGTGCCACCAGCAGAGGGTGGGAGACCCAGTACTTC. This encodes CATSRGWETQYF.

This clonotype was recorded at least ten times. The chain has TRBV20-1 and TRBJ2-7; TRBD2 agrees at 7 bases. The V gene end was trimmed by 0 bases and the J gene end by 1 base; junction bases not matched to a gene: 9. This CDR3 contains 16 residues. The V gene's germline CDR1 is DFQATT and CDR2 SNEGSKA (reference sequence). The CDR3 reads CSARDLATGGSYEQYF. In DNA form, the CDR3 reads TGCAGTGCTAGAGATTTGGCAACGGGAGGTTCCTACGAGCAGTACTTC.